These 8 T cell receptor beta chains share one sample of origin, sequenced in a study of T cells in Graves' hyperthyroidism and ophthalmopathy. The TCR beta CDR3 regions underwent amplification using RNA transcripts as the source. The HTBI primer set served for first-round RT-PCR of the TCR CDR3. A single record per CDR3 protein comes from TCRdb applying MiXCR to the multiplex PCR reads. In the table there are around 190,000 distinct CDR3 sequences, over 15% of which are singletons. The sequenced sample consisted of blood. These receptors all come from a woman aged 45-65 years with Graves' hyperthyroidism.

In this sample, this clonotype turned up many times. V and J are TRBV12-3 or TRBV12-4 and TRBJ1-5; no definite D call. The CDR3 is 14 residues long. V gave up 7 bases and J gave up 1 base, with 11 bases separating them. CDR3 in amino acids: CASILWGSNQPQHF. Here the CDR3 DNA reads TGTGCCAGCATTCTCTGGGGAAGCAATCAGCCCCAGCATTTT.

This clonotype was picked up many times. The genes are TRBV5-1 and TRBJ1-1; 8 positions match TRBD1. The V and J ends lost 2 bases and 4 bases, in that order; junction bases with no gene match: 4. Germline assignment: CDR1 SGHRS and CDR2 YFSETQ. The CDR3 totals 14 residues. In DNA, the CDR3 is TGCGCCAGCAGCTTCAGGGGGCAAGTCACTGAAGCTTTCTTT. The encoded protein is CASSFRGQVTEAFF.

This clonotype was detected many times. This chain uses TRBV7-9 with TRBJ2-2, with D unresolved. The germline gives CDR1 SEHNR, CDR2 FQNEAQ (reference sequence). V was clipped by 2 bases and J by 4 bases, with 5 bases between them. This CDR3 region has 13 residues. The CDR3 loop is CASSLLVTGELFF. CDR3 nucleotide sequence: TGTGCCAGCAGCTTATTAGTCACCGGGGAGCTGTTTTTT.

This clonotype was counted a few times. This chain uses TRBV5-1 with TRBJ1-1, with no clear D. This CDR3 is 14 amino acids long. Trimming took 0 bases from V and 5 from J, leaving 11 bases between them. CDR1 is SGHRS and CDR2 is YFSETQ in the germline V gene. Written as DNA, the CDR3 is TGCGCCAGCAGCTTGGCAGAGGGATGGACTGAAGCTTTCTTT. Translating it yields CASSLAEGWTEAFF.

The sample holds many counts of this clonotype. The V and J genes are TRBV12-3 or TRBV12-4 and TRBJ1-1, with 8 bases lining up with TRBD1. V dropped 5 bases and J dropped 5; count of bases not matched to a gene: 7. This CDR3 comprises 14 residues. In DNA form, the CDR3 reads TGTGCCAGCAGTACCAACAGACAGGGGACTGAAGCTTTCTTT. This gives the protein CASSTNRQGTEAFF.

This clonotype was observed many times. This chain links TRBV12-3 or TRBV12-4 with TRBJ2-5, with D hard to call. V lost 5 bases and J 0 bases, leaving 10 bases between the germline ends. The CDR3 runs to 14 residues. CDR3 in DNA: TGTGCCAGCAGTAGTGGAGCGTACCAAGAGACCCAGTACTTC. Its translation: CASSSGAYQETQYF.

This clonotype was picked up many times. The chain recombines TRBV2 with TRBJ2-2; D remains ambiguous. This CDR3 comprises 16 residues. V shed 4 bases and J shed 1 base, with 13 bases lying between them. Germline values: CDR1 SNHLY, CDR2 FYNNEI. This chain's CDR3 is CASSVWAGENTGELFF. DNA of the CDR3: TGTGCCAGCAGTGTATGGGCAGGCGAGAACACCGGGGAGCTGTTTTTT.

This clonotype has at least ten counts. This chain links TRBV3-1 with TRBJ2-2, with D uncertain. The CDR3 runs to 16 residues. V was pared by 4 bases and J by 0 bases, with 12 bases between. The germline gives CDR1 LGHDT, CDR2 YNNKEL (reference sequence). The CDR3 DNA follows: TGTGCCAGCAGCCGGCTGACTGGTGCGAACACCGGGGAGCTGTTTTTT. Its protein is CASSRLTGANTGELFF.